This T cell receptor (beta chain) is from a study of a mutant IDH1 vaccine in newly diagnosed glioma. Study in general: Week 35 was safety follow-up visit V12; week 47 was end-of-study visit V13.

Time point described: week 47, end of study. The content of each vaccine dose was 300 ug of mutant IDH1 20-mer peptide, and topical imiquimod accompanied it. New WHO grade 3 or 4 astrocytomas that were IDH1-mutant and ATRX-lost occurred in the donors. Germline V gives CDR1 SNHLY, CDR2 FYNNEI. There are 14 residues in the CDR3. The V end was cut by 3 bases, the J end by 2 bases, with 11 bases between. A word on this clone: Its specificity is unknown.

This table comes from immunoSEQ multiplex PCR, and its TCRdb copy is limited to in-frame clones, with some not included. This table has more than 35,000 clones, roughly 70% appearing once. The sample in question was PBMCs, obtained from a glioma patient whose treatment included an IDH1 peptide vaccine. The receptor was isolated from a man in his forties with glioma. The chain couples TRBV2 to TRBJ2-7; no firm D call. The CDR3 spells CASSDTLKPYEQYF. DNA of the CDR3: TGTGCCAGCAGTGACACATTAAAACCCTACGAGCAGTACTTC.